This TCR beta chain was recovered during a study of blood T cells in healthy people across ages. The authors ran a second PCR of about 7 to 11 cycles using a sample-barcoded 5' primer and a J-beta primer mix. From the 5' RACE reads, TCRdb called clonotypes with MiXCR, one entry per CDR3 protein. The table shows 800,000 or so distinct CDR3 sequences, with roughly 46% occurring only once. Total RNA extraction produced at least 5.5 micrograms (per sample) for the study. CDR3 size: 15 residues. The ends were cut back, 5 bases at V and 2 bases at J, with 15 bases in the middle. Germline CDR1 reads MNHNY; CDR2 reads SVGAGI (reference sequence).

The sequence was obtained from a man aged 80 or over in good health. The sequenced sample was blood. The chain combines TRBV6-6 with TRBJ1-1, with a possible D match to TRBD1 (6 bases). CDR3 bases: TGTGCCAGCAGTAAAACTTACAGGGTCAACACTGAAGCTTTCTTT. Amino acids: CASSKTYRVNTEAFF.